This T cell receptor (beta chain) is from a study of T cell repertoires in ileal Crohn's disease. Study background: Approximately 32% were active smokers at surgery; median disease duration was around 7.9 years. About half received postoperative treatment, some ten with thiopurines and 15 to 20 anti-TNF.

Some clones are missing from TCRdb's copy, which holds only in-frame ones; the method was immunoSEQ multiplex PCR. This sample carries approximately 1,400 clones, approximately 82% of them seen once, and the ten largest clones take 10% to 15%. The CDR3 covers 14 residues. Germline CDR1 is SEHNR and CDR2 is FQNEAQ (reference sequence). The V end was cut by 5 bases, the J end by 6 bases, with 13 bases between. This clonotype originated in an adult with Crohn's disease. The J gene is TRBJ1-4, the V gene TRBV7-9; possible D gene TRBD1, 6 bases. Sequenced sample: ileal tissue. CDR3 protein: CASSQQGIDEKLFF. The CDR3 coding sequence is TGTGCCAGCAGCCAACAGGGAATCGATGAAAAACTGTTTTTT.